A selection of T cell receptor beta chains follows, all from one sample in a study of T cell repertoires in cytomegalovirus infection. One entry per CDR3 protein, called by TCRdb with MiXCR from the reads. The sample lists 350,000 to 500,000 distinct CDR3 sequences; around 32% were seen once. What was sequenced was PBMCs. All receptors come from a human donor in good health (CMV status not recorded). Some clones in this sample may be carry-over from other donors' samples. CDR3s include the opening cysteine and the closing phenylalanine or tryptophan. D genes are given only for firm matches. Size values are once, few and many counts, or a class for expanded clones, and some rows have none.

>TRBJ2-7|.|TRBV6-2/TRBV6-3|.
CASSELGLSEQYF
TGTGCCAGCTCCGAACTGGGGCTAAGCGAGCAGTACTTC
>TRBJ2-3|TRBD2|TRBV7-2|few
CASSLKRGFLDTQYF
TGTGCCAGCAGCTTAAAGCGGGGGTTTTTAGATACGCAGTATTTT
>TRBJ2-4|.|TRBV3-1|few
CASSQAEWVGAKNIQYF
TGTGCCAGCAGCCAAGCTGAGTGGGTAGGGGCCAAAAACATTCAGTACTTC
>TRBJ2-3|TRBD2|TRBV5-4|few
CASSLRSSGGDTQYF
TGTGCCAGCAGCTTGAGGTCTAGCGGGGGGGATACGCAGTATTTT
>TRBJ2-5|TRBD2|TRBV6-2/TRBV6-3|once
CASSTAISGLARSLQETQYF
TGTGCCAGCAGTACCGCTATATCTGGACTAGCTCGATCACTTCAAGAGACCCAGTACTTC
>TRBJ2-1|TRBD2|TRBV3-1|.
CASSQELAGADEQFF
TGTGCCAGCAGCCAAGAACTAGCGGGGGCCGATGAGCAGTTCTTC
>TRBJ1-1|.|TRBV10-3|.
CAISGSAGPNTEAFF
TGTGCCATCAGTGGTTCCGCGGGGCCAAACACTGAAGCTTTCTTT
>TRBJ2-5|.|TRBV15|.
CATSPTFLATTQETQYF
TGTGCCACCAGCCCTACTTTCCTGGCTACCACCCAAGAGACCCAGTACTTC
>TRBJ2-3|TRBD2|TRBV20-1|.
CSARPGLVGTDTQYF
TGCAGTGCTAGACCGGGACTAGTGGGCACAGATACGCAGTATTTT
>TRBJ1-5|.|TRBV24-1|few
CATSDSGHREDQPQHF
TGTGCCACCAGTGATTCGGGACATCGCGAGGATCAGCCCCAGCATTTT
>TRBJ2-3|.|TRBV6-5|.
CASSSKDYADTQYF
TGTGCCAGCAGTTCCAAGGACTACGCGGATACGCAGTATTTT
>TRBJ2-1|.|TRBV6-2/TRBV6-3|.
CASSYGSGNEQFF
TGTGCCAGCAGTTACGGAAGTGGGAATGAGCAGTTCTTC
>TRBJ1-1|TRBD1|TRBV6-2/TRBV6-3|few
CASRPGQAAEAFF
TGTGCCAGCAGGCCAGGACAGGCGGCTGAAGCTTTCTTT
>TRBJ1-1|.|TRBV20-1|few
CSARAGQTLEAFF
TGCAGTGCTAGAGCTGGTCAGACCTTAGAAGCTTTCTTT
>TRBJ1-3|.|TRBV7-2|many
CASSWEALSGNTIYF
TGTGCCAGCAGCTGGGAGGCCCTCTCTGGAAACACCATATATTTT
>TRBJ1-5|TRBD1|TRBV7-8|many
CASSSAPGQGDQPQHF
TGTGCCAGCAGCTCGGCCCCGGGACAGGGAGATCAGCCCCAGCATTTT
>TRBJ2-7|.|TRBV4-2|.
CASSLFAAGEQYF
TGTGCCAGCAGCCTTTTCGCGGCGGGCGAGCAGTACTTC
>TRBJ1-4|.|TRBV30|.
CAWSPASYRTNEKLFF
TGTGCCTGGAGTCCAGCTTCCTACAGGACTAATGAAAAACTGTTTTTT
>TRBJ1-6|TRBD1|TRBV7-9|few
CASSGQGANLNSPLHF
TGTGCCAGCAGCGGGCAGGGGGCCAACCTTAATTCACCCCTCCACTTT
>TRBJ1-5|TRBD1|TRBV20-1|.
CSAGARQGNQPQHF
TGCAGTGCTGGTGCGCGACAGGGGAATCAGCCCCAGCATTTT
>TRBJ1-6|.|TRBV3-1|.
CASSLADSSPLHF
TGTGCCAGCAGCTTAGCCGACAGCTCACCCCTCCACTTT
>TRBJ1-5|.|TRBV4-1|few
CASSQEGVGGASQPQHF
TGCGCCAGCAGCCAAGAAGGAGTAGGGGGGGCGAGTCAGCCCCAGCATTTT
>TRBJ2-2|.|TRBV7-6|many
CASSGRAAGELFF
TGTGCCAGCAGCGGTCGAGCCGCCGGGGAGCTGTTTTTT